This TCR beta chain was sequenced for a study of cytomegalovirus exposure and HLA in healthy donors. Study-wide context: The study placed around 80% of its 398 genotyped donors in the Caucasian-associated ancestry cluster.

V shed 5 bases, J shed 3 bases, and the junction held 10 bases outside the gene matches. This CDR3 is 16 amino acids long. CDR1 and CDR2 from the germline V gene are SGHTA and FQGNSA. This clone was seen a handful of times. PCR used 60 Vbeta primers and 13 Jbeta primers. TCRdb keeps only in-frame clones here, not all; method: immunoSEQ multiplex PCR. The data hold fewer than 150,000 clones, with about 83% observed a single time. Input material: PBMCs. V and J are TRBV7-2 and TRBJ2-1; 7 bases line up with TRBD2. The receptor was derived from a woman between 40 and 55 years old in good health and CMV-seropositive. CDR3: CASSQGLREYYNEQFF. The CDR3 region has the DNA TGTGCCAGCAGCCAGGGACTGCGGGAGTACTACAATGAGCAGTTCTTC.